This T cell receptor beta chain was profiled in a study of blood T cell repertoires in COVID-19. About the research overall: The United States, Italy and Spain supplied acute and convalescent COVID-19 samples. In each case, the material was cDNA or gDNA derived from T cells, B-cell-depleted T cells, or PBMCs.

Under the authors' procedure: From reference gene primer amplification, estimates of nucleated cell counts were derived. Assay used: immunoSEQ multiplex PCR; TCRdb lists only in-frame clones, some missing. D and trimming were read from the DNA, whereas the V and J calls and clone size are those reported in that table. The sample has 110,000 or so clones, approximately 81% seen once. Germline CDR1 and CDR2: LGHNA and YNFKEQ. Trimming took off 1 base at V and 0 bases at J, with 9 bases between the two ends. This CDR3 has 15 amino acids. This clonotype was sampled from a man aged 45-65 years with acute or convalescent COVID-19. V and J are TRBV4-2 and TRBJ1-1, with D unclear. Specimen: peripheral blood. The CDR3, as DNA: TGTGCCAGCAGCCAAGTAAGTCGGTTGAACACTGAAGCTTTCTTT. It is translated as CASSQVSRLNTEAFF.